The next 24 T cell receptor beta chains were all read from a single sample in a study of control samples from healthy donors and cancer patients (dated by TCRdb to the early 2020s). Library method: the immunoSEQ multiplex PCR assay. TCRdb obtained this table from immuneACCESS and retained in-frame rearrangements with V and J assigned. These tables miss some clones; where compared with another copy, unresolved V genes account for less than half of the shortfall, and the remainder is unexplained. This sample gives about 80,000 clones in total; over 85% of them show up just once. The ten most abundant clones make up about 5.5% of the sample. Sequencing was performed on blood. The receptor set was obtained from a middle-aged man in good health.

The genes are TRBV7-9 and TRBJ1-1; TRBD1 matches at 7 bases. The CDR3 covers 15 residues. Per the germline V gene, CDR1 is SEHNR and CDR2 is FQNEAQ (reference sequence). V shed 4 bases, J shed 1 base, and the junction held 6 bases outside the gene matches. The CDR3 spells CASSSGRTGNTEAFF. In nucleotides, the CDR3 is TGTGCCAGCAGCTCCGGCCGGACAGGGAACACTGAAGCTTTCTTT.

The chain is built from TRBV30 and TRBJ1-5; D remains unclear. The germline V gene encodes CDR1 GTSNPN and CDR2 SVGIG (reference sequence). Trimming stripped 5 bases from V and 1 base from J, with 6 bases between. The length of the CDR3 is 12 residues. The CDR3 nucleotides are TGTGCCTGGGGACTGAGCAATCAGCCCCAGCATTTT. Amino acid sequence: CAWGLSNQPQHF.

This sequence joins TRBV27 and TRBJ1-1, with D tentatively TRBD1 (5 bases). The CDR3 is made up of 14 amino acids. V was trimmed by 5 bases and J by 7 bases, leaving 17 bases between them. In germline, CDR1 is MNHEY, CDR2 SMNVEV (reference sequence). The chain's CDR3 is CASSPLGGLSEAFF. Written as DNA, the CDR3 is TGTGCCAGCAGTCCCTTGGGGGGGTTAAGTGAAGCTTTCTTT.

The chain uses TRBV5-1 and TRBJ1-4; maybe TRBD1 (5 bases). V was clipped by 3 bases and J by 4 bases, with 13 bases between them. This CDR3 spans 15 amino acids. The V gene's germline CDR1 is SGHRS and CDR2 YFSETQ. The CDR3 bases are TGCGCCAGCAGCTGGGGGGAGAGTGTTAATGAAAAACTGTTTTTT. It codes for CASSWGESVNEKLFF.

CDR3 bases: TGTGCCAGCAGCGCGACAGCTGGCACTGAAGCTTTCTTT. Amino acid sequence: CASSATAGTEAFF. The gene calls are TRBV9 and TRBJ1-1, with D tentatively TRBD1 (5 bases). With 3 bases removed from V and 4 bases from J, the gap between germline ends came to 10 bases. Germline CDR1 is SGDLS and CDR2 is YYNGEE. The CDR3 is made up of 13 amino acids.

This chain links TRBV5-1 with TRBJ2-2; 11 nucleotides match TRBD2. Germline V gene data show CDR1 as SGHRS and CDR2 as YFSETQ. This CDR3 is 16 amino acids long. Trimming took 3 bases from V and 4 from J; bases not matched to a gene: 5. The CDR3: CASSSGLAGPTGELFF. The DNA for the CDR3 is TGCGCCAGCAGCTCCGGACTAGCGGGCCCCACCGGGGAGCTGTTTTTT.

The rearrangement uses TRBV6-5 and TRBJ2-5, with TRBD2 as a possible D gene (6 bases). Deletions cut 10 bases from V and 0 bases from J, with 12 bases between. The CDR3 spans 13 residues. Germline V gene data show CDR1 as MNHEY and CDR2 as SVGAGI. In DNA, the CDR3 is TGTGCCACCGGGACTGTGTACCAAGAGACCCAGTACTTC. It yields the protein CATGTVYQETQYF.

This chain links TRBV15 with TRBJ1-2; D is unclear. The V end was cut by 0 bases, the J end by 3 bases, with 8 bases between. Germline-derived CDR1 and CDR2 are LNHNV and YYDKDF (reference sequence). The CDR3 has 14 amino acids. As DNA, the CDR3 is TGTGCCACCAGCAGAGATGTGGTCGACTATGGCTACACCTTC. Its translation is CATSRDVVDYGYTF. The full variable domain, with the rest looked up from reference TRBV15 and TRBJ1-2, is DAMVIQNPRYQVTQFGKPVTLSCSQTLNHNVMYWYQQKSSQAPKLLFHYYDKDFNNEADTPDNFQSRRPNTSFCFLDIRSPGLGDTAMYLCATSRDVVDYGYTFGSGTRLTVV.

This clone was recorded a few times. J is TRBJ1-3 and V is TRBV5-1; no clear D. This CDR3 region has 15 residues. V lost 0 bases to trimming and J lost 0 bases, with 7 bases between them. Germline CDR1 reads SGHRS; CDR2 reads YFSETQ. Written as DNA, the CDR3 is TGCGCCAGCAGCTTGGTAGGAGACTCTGGAAACACCATATATTTT. Its protein product is CASSLVGDSGNTIYF.

The rearrangement uses TRBV24-1 and TRBJ2-1, with D uncertain. The germline CDR1 and CDR2 sequences are KGHDR and SFDVKD. This CDR3 comprises 12 residues. Deletions cut 1 base from V and 9 bases from J, with 6 bases between. DNA for the CDR3: TGTGCCACCAGTGATTTACTGGGTGAGCAGTTCTTC. It encodes CATSDLLGEQFF.

The chain has TRBV19 and TRBJ2-3; the match to TRBD2 covers 7 bases. Germline assignment: CDR1 LNHDA and CDR2 SQIVND (reference sequence). The CDR3 runs to 16 residues. The junction had 5 bases not matched to a gene; V was cut back by 0 bases and J by 2 bases. As DNA, the CDR3 is TGTGCCAGTAGTATAGATTCCGGGGGGATCACAGATACGCAGTATTTT. Translation gives CASSIDSGGITDTQYF.

The V call is TRBV7-9, the J call TRBJ1-4; TRBD1 might be the D (6 bases). CDR3 length equals 16 residues. Trimming stripped 4 bases from V and 2 bases from J, with 14 bases between. Germline V gives CDR1 SEHNR, CDR2 FQNEAQ (reference sequence). CDR3 in amino acids: CASSYSGQSTNEKLFF. The CDR3 nucleotides read TGTGCCAGCAGCTACTCCGGACAGTCCACTAATGAAAAACTGTTTTTT. The full variable domain, its missing parts supplied by reference TRBV7-9 and TRBJ1-4, is DTGVSQNPRHKITKRGQNVTFRCDPISEHNRLYWYRQTLGQGPEFLTYFQNEAQLEKSRLLSDRFSAERPKGSFSTLEIQRTEQGDSAMYLCASSYSGQSTNEKLFFGSGTQLSVL.

The genes are TRBV5-1 and TRBJ1-2; 7 bases agree with TRBD1. The germline V gene encodes CDR1 SGHRS and CDR2 YFSETQ. The CDR3 is made up of 14 amino acids. V lost 2 bases to trimming and J lost 0 bases; unmatched junction nucleotides: 1. CDR3 DNA sequence: TGCGCCAGCAGCTTTGGGACAGCTAACTATGGCTACACCTTC. This sequence encodes CASSFGTANYGYTF.

The genes are TRBV5-1 and TRBJ1-5; D gene unclear. Trimming left V 0 bases short and J 1 base short, with 8 bases between. This CDR3 is built from 15 residues. Germline CDR1 SGHRS, CDR2 YFSETQ. CDR3 loop: CASSLDGESNQPQHF. The DNA of the CDR3 is TGCGCCAGCAGCTTGGACGGTGAGAGCAATCAGCCCCAGCATTTT.

This chain links TRBV5-4 with TRBJ2-5; the match to TRBD2 covers 9 bases. Losses at the gene ends were 3 bases for V and 4 bases for J; bases not matched to a gene: 13. Germline-derived CDR1 and CDR2 are SGHNT and YYREEE (reference sequence). The CDR3 consists of 17 residues. CDR3 in DNA: TGTGCCAGCAGCTCGGGCGCGGGGGGGCTCGGTCGAGAGACCCAGTACTTC. Amino acid sequence: CASSSGAGGLGRETQYF.

This clone was counted once. This chain's CDR3 is CSVLQGYTEAFF. CDR3 DNA sequence: TGCAGCGTACTACAGGGGTACACTGAAGCTTTCTTT. The chain has TRBV29-1 and TRBJ1-1, with 7 bases matching TRBD1. CDR1 is SQVTM, CDR2 ANQGSEA, per germline. CDR3 length equals 12 residues. V dropped 6 bases and J dropped 3; count of bases not matched to a gene: 4.

This chain uses TRBV14 with TRBJ1-6; 9 nucleotides match TRBD1. This CDR3 has 14 amino acids. V trimming: 4 bases; J trimming: 7 bases; junction bases outside the gene matches: 2. Per germline, CDR1 SGHDN and CDR2 FVKESK. CDR3 sequence: CASSRDRGNSPLHF. The CDR3 DNA sequence: TGTGCCAGCAGCCGCGACAGGGGGAATTCACCCCTCCACTTT.

The chain joins TRBV18 to TRBJ1-1, with 8 nucleotides matching TRBD1. Per germline, CDR1 KGHSH and CDR2 LQKENI. V shed 3 bases, J shed 4 bases, and the junction held 7 bases outside the gene matches. The CDR3 covers 15 residues. The CDR3 DNA sequence: TGTGCCAGCTCACCCTCACAGGGGGGAGGCACTGAAGCTTTCTTT. Encoded protein: CASSPSQGGGTEAFF.

The chain couples TRBV10-2 to TRBJ2-2; TRBD1 might be the D (6 bases). Germline loops: CDR1 WSHSY, CDR2 SAAADI. With 9 bases removed from V and 1 base from J, the gap between germline ends came to 9 bases. CDR3 size: 13 residues. CDR3 coding DNA: TGCGCCAGTCGGACAGAGAACACCGGGGAGCTGTTTTTT. Residues: CASRTENTGELFF.

The rearrangement uses TRBV7-8 and TRBJ1-2; unclear D gene. Germline loops: CDR1 SGHVS, CDR2 FQNEAQ. V lost 5 bases and J lost 1, with 14 bases in between. The CDR3 runs to 15 residues. CDR3 bases: TGTGCCAGCAGCCGAGCCCAAGGAATTAACTATGGCTACACCTTC. Translated: CASSRAQGINYGYTF.

The genes are TRBV7-3 and TRBJ1-5; maybe TRBD1 (5 bases). With 5 bases removed from V and 2 bases from J, the gap between germline ends came to 13 bases. The CDR3 sequence is 15 residues long. Germline CDR1 SGHTA, CDR2 FQGTGA. CDR3 nucleotides: TGTGCCAGCAGCCCGACCGGGACGGGCAATCAGCCCCAGCATTTT. Its protein is CASSPTGTGNQPQHF.

The DNA of the CDR3 is TGTGCCAGCACTCTCCGGGAGAGGGGCACTGAAGCTTTCTTT. It is translated as CASTLRERGTEAFF. The V and J genes are TRBV2 and TRBJ1-1; possibly TRBD1 for D (5 bases). V gave up 7 bases and J gave up 4 bases, with 16 bases separating them. In germline, CDR1 is SNHLY, CDR2 FYNNEI. This CDR3 has 14 amino acids.

V usage is TRBV19 and J usage is TRBJ1-2, with TRBD1 matching over 10 bases. CDR1 and CDR2 from the germline V gene are LNHDA and SQIVND (reference sequence). V was clipped by 7 bases and J by 4 bases; unmatched bases: 6. The CDR3 loop spans 14 amino acids. The CDR3 nucleotides are TGTGCCAGTACCCCGACAGGGGGCCCCTATGGCTACACCTTC. This gives the protein CASTPTGGPYGYTF.

The J gene is TRBJ1-4, the V gene TRBV2, with 10 bases fitting TRBD1. The V segment lost 4 bases and the J segment 5 bases; nucleotides outside the gene matches: 4. CDR3 length: 15 residues. From germline, CDR1 is SNHLY and CDR2 FYNNEI. DNA for the CDR3: TGTGCCAGCAGTGGGGACAGGGGCCAAAATGAAAAACTGTTTTTT. Translated: CASSGDRGQNEKLFF. Supplemented by reference TRBV2 and TRBJ1-4, the full variable domain reads EPEVTQTPSHQVTQMGQEVILRCVPISNHLYFYWYRQILGQKVEFLVSFYNNEISEKSEIFDDQFSVERPDGSNFTLKIRSTKLEDSAMYFCASSGDRGQNEKLFFGSGTQLSVL.